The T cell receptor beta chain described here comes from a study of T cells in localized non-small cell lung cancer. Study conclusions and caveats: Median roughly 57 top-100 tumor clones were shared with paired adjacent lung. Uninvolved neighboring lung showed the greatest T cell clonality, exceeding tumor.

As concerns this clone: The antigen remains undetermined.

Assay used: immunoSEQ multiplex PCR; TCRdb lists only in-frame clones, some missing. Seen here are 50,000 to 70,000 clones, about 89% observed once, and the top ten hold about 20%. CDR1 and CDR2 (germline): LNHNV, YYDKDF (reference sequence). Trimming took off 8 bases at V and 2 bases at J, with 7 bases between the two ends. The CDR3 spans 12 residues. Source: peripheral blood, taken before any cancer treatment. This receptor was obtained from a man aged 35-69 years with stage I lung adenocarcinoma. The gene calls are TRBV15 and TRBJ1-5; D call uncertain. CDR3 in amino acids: CATGQGNQPQHF. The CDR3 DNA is TGTGCCACCGGGCAGGGCAATCAGCCCCAGCATTTT.